This T cell receptor (beta chain) came from a study of a mutant IDH1 vaccine in newly diagnosed glioma. For the study at large: Most had both radiotherapy and temozolomide beforehand; others had only one. Points from the study as a whole: Pseudoprogression apparently tracked independently of changes in top peripheral T cell clonotypes.

V was shortened by 2 bases and J by 8 bases, with 9 bases between the two germline ends. The CDR3 contains 12 residues. Germline V gene sequence: CDR1 SGHVS, CDR2 FQNEAQ. Time point defined: baseline, week 1 (first vaccination visit). The treatment here: pre-vaccination baseline after standard-of-care therapy. Details on this clone: What it binds is unknown.

Some clones are missing from TCRdb's copy, which holds only in-frame ones; the method was immunoSEQ multiplex PCR. The data contain about 35,000 clones, roughly nine tenths of them singletons. The chain recombines TRBV7-8 with TRBJ1-2; the D gene is possibly TRBD1 (5 bases). The material sequenced was PBMCs, taken from a glioma patient treated with radiotherapy, temozolomide or both. This TCR was sampled from a woman aged 40 to 55 with glioma. CDR3 in DNA: TGTGCCAGCAGCTTAAGTGGGGCCGGCTACACCTTC. This translates into CASSLSGAGYTF.